These T cell receptor beta chains were read from a single sample in a study of T cells after yellow fever vaccination. TCRdb itself ran the 5' RACE reads through MiXCR, one entry per CDR3 protein. The sample has approximately 170,000 distinct CDR3 sequences, about 11% seen once; the top ten hold 35% to 40%. The sequenced sample was CD8+ T cells sorted from PBMCs, obtained 15 days after the yellow fever booster vaccination. The receptors were gathered from a man younger than 35 who received the YFV17D yellow fever vaccine. Each CDR3 is given with its conserved first and last residue.

TRBV4-2 CASSHRLDFETQYF
TRBV6-5 CASSSRAFTTQPQHF
TRBV4-3 CASSQSRGADGYTF
TRBV6-2/TRBV6-3 CASSRLRDLYNEQFF
TRBV7-6 CASSAITAEAFF
TRBV15 CATSDRVSYEQFF
TRBV5-1 CASSAPAEPNTGELFF
TRBV18 CASSPRGGSYEQYF
TRBV12-3/TRBV12-4 CASSFKTGSLLGYTF
TRBV14 CASSPMYQETQYF
TRBV6-2/TRBV6-3 CASSYGGNNEQFF
TRBV7-2 CASSSFSFGQGALSLHF
TRBV6-2/TRBV6-3 CASSYGGTGELFF
TRBV7-6 CASSLAWGLAGGRGNEQFF
TRBV4-3 CASSQIIGQEYVTRELFF
TRBV7-9 CASSFWANEQFF
TRBV12-3/TRBV12-4 CASSLLGSEQFF
TRBV2 CASSEGSGFGYRWFF
TRBV6-2/TRBV6-3 CASSIGDTDTQYF
TRBV20-1 CSARVDLAGNFNEQFF
TRBV4-3 CASSQDRASGGPYNEQFF
TRBV7-3 CASSLATTGANVLTF
TRBV7-6 CASSSIQGEVEYF
TRBV4-3 CASSQETGTSFGNEQFF
TRBV4-1 CASSPGQRYGYTF
TRBV9 CASSVWGSVGSTDTQYF
TRBV28 CASSYRGRMNTEAFF
TRBV25-1 CASSEYTGPRQGETQYF
TRBV4-1 CASSPTSGGAVEQYF
TRBV4-1 CASSLGSGQYEQYF
TRBV5-1 CASSLFQADSYNEQFF
TRBV11-2 CASSRQGWETQYF
TRBV27 CASSLIGGFAGGELFF
TRBV11-3 CASSKYGGDSTEAFF
TRBV19 CATPTLDSSGGYTF
TRBV7-8 CASSPGTRFSTDTQYF
TRBV4-1 CASKDRDYNEQFF
TRBV27 CASSSLSGGANTGELFF
TRBV27 CASSGSGGRTDTQYF
TRBV7-3 CASSLGASANTEAFF
TRBV6-5 CASSYNKGEKLFF
TRBV19 CASSLQGVPDTQYF
TRBV27 CASSFAGEGQYF
TRBV29-1 CSVGGDYSYNEQFF
TRBV6-2/TRBV6-3 CASSPGTTDTGELFF
TRBV19 CASTPGLAGKETQYF
TRBV5-5 CASSLNSGGAETQYF
TRBV6-1 CASSEGQGPDGYTF
TRBV11-2 CASGAGLTYEQYF
TRBV5-6 CASSLGYSPLHF